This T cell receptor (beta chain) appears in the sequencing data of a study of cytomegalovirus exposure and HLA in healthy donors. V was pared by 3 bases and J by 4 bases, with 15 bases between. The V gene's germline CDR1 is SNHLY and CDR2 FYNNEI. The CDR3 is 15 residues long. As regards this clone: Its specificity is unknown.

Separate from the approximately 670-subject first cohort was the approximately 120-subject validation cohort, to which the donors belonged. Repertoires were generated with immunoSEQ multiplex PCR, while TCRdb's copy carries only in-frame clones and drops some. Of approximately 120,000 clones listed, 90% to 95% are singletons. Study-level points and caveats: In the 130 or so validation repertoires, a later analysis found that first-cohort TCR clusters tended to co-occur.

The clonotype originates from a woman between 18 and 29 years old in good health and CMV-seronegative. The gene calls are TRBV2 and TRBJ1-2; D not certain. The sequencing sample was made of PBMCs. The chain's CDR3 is CASSDPAGRGYGYTF. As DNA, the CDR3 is TGTGCCAGCAGTGACCCCGCGGGCCGGGGCTATGGCTACACCTTC.